This T cell receptor (beta chain) is from a study of shared clonotypes between healthy human individuals. TCRdb's table, derived via immunoSEQ multiplex PCR, lists solely in-frame clones and lacks some. The table includes 2 million to 3 million clones, over 85% detected once. J gave up 6 bases and V 6 bases, and 4 bases lay outside the gene matches. This CDR3 spans 15 amino acids. Germline CDR1 MRHNA, CDR2 SNTAGT. This TCR was recovered from a man aged 18-30 years in good health. Some clones in this sample may be carry-over from other donors' samples. The sequencing input was naive CD4+ T cells from PBMCs. The subset was: CD45RA+ positively selected. The genes are TRBV6-4 and TRBJ2-2, with 13 bases that match TRBD2. Here the CDR3 reads CASSPGLAGSGELFF. The CDR3 bases are TGTGCCAGCAGCCCGGGACTAGCGGGATCCGGGGAGCTGTTTTTT.